Detailed here is one T cell receptor (beta chain). Its antigen is as yet unknown. The sample belongs to a study of siplizumab effects on memory and regulatory T cells. The CDR3 spans 14 residues. The V segment lost 5 bases and the J segment 10 bases; nucleotides outside the gene matches: 4. The germline V gene has CDR1 KGHSH and CDR2 LQKENI. TCRdb's table, derived via immunoSEQ multiplex PCR, lists solely in-frame clones and lacks some. The repertoire consists of some 110,000 clones, with about 93% occurring once and the leading ten covering more than 0.3%. Study results and limitations: With siplizumab, mappable alloreactive CD4+ clones averaged roughly 64% Treg-derived, versus more than 25% in controls. Naive T cell populations appeared to exhibit greater diversity than memory cells and appeared to be major alloresponse contributors. Confirmatory evidence of suppressive function in proliferating siplizumab-culture Tregs was not obtained.

The receptor comes from a human donor in good health. Sequenced material: CD4+ T cells sorted from blood. J is TRBJ1-6 and V is TRBV18, with 11 bases lining up with TRBD1. The CDR3 sequence: CASSAGTGGSPLHF. CDR3 nucleotides: TGTGCCAGCTCAGCAGGGACAGGGGGGTCACCCCTCCACTTT.